The 3 T cell receptor beta chains below were found in one sample sequenced in a study of human CD8 memory T cell subsets. UMI-labeled 5' RACE was used to make TCR beta libraries. For each CDR3 protein, TCRdb gives one entry from its re-call of the 5' RACE reads, without DNA. The table lists 19,000 or so distinct CDR3 sequences. The sample comprised CD8+ stem-like memory T cells (TSCM and TCM) sorted from PBMCs. Documented subset: stem-like memory CD8 T cells (TSTEM), CCR7+ PD-1- TIGIT-. These receptor sequences come from a human donor in good health.

CDR3 in amino acids: CSVVGTPLTNYGYTF. The chain couples TRBV29-1 to TRBJ1-2. There are 15 residues in the CDR3. The germline gives CDR1 SQVTM, CDR2 ANQGSEA.

The V gene is TRBV7-9, the J gene TRBJ2-3; TCRdb outputs TRBD1, but without DNA this stays unchecked. Germline CDR1 reads SEHNR; CDR2 reads FQNEAQ (reference sequence). CDR3 length equals 14 residues. The CDR3 region is CASSLSDSTDTQYF.

The genes are TRBV18 and TRBJ2-1; TCRdb names TRBD1, which stays unverified in the absence of DNA. Per germline, CDR1 KGHSH and CDR2 LQKENI. The CDR3 runs 12 residues. CDR3 region: CASSPGQNEQFF.